These T cell receptor beta chains were read from a single sample in a study of T cells in Graves' hyperthyroidism and ophthalmopathy. TCRdb recomputed calls from the multiplex PCR reads with MiXCR, one row per CDR3 protein. The sample records roughly 380,000 distinct CDR3 sequences, about 15% being singletons. Sequenced material: blood. Source of these receptors: an older woman with Graves' hyperthyroidism. Both conserved end residues are part of each CDR3. A D gene is named only where the DNA matches it firmly. Some rows have no size entry. The others give once, few or many, or a class for an expanded clone.

>.|TRBJ2-5|TRBV12-5|few
TGTGCTAGTGGGACGGGCTACGAGACCCAGTACTTC
CASGTGYETQYF
>TRBD1|TRBJ2-3|TRBV2|.
TGTGCCAACGACAGGACAGGGAGCACAGATACGCAGTATTTT
CANDRTGSTDTQYF
>.|TRBJ1-1|TRBV28|.
TGTGCCAGCAATAATCCGGGGGGGGACACTGAAGCTTTCTTT
CASNNPGGDTEAFF
>.|TRBJ2-5|TRBV15|few
TGTGCCACCAGCGTCCAGACGTCCCTCCAAGAGACCCAGTACTTC
CATSVQTSLQETQYF
>TRBD2|TRBJ2-1|TRBV24-1|many
TGTGCCACCAGTGATTTTGCTAGCGGGAGGAATGAGCAGTTCTTC
CATSDFASGRNEQFF
>TRBD2|TRBJ2-7|TRBV2|many
TGTGCCAGCAATCGACAGGGAGACGGACTAGCGGGGTCCTACGAGCAGTACTTC
CASNRQGDGLAGSYEQYF
>.|TRBJ2-6|TRBV11-2|many
TGTGCCAGCAGCTCTGAACAGGGATCTGGGGCCAACGTCCTGACTTTC
CASSSEQGSGANVLTF
>TRBD1|TRBJ1-6|TRBV11-2|many
TGTGCCAGCAGCGCCCGACAGGGGTTGGACTCACCCCTCCACTTT
CASSARQGLDSPLHF
>.|TRBJ2-7|TRBV7-2|.
TGTGCCAGCAGCGCCCGGACTCCCTCCTACGAGCAGTACTTC
CASSARTPSYEQYF
>TRBD2|TRBJ2-1|TRBV12-3/TRBV12-4|.
TGTGCCAGCAGTTTCCGGACTAGCGGGACTTTTAGTCAGCAGTTCTTC
CASSFRTSGTFSQQFF
>.|TRBJ2-5|TRBV15|once
TGTGCCAGCAGTTCAGGGGATCCGGAGACCCAGTACTTC
CASSSGDPETQYF
>TRBD1|TRBJ2-3|TRBV19|.
TGTGCCAGTAGTAAACAGGGGGCTAACACAGATACGCAGTATTTT
CASSKQGANTDTQYF
>.|TRBJ1-2|TRBV7-8|many
TGTGCCAGCAGCTTAGAGTGGAGCCAGCCTCCCTTTAGCTATGGCTACACCTTC
CASSLEWSQPPFSYGYTF
>TRBD1|TRBJ1-1|TRBV25-1|few
TGTGCCAGCAGTGGGAGGGACAGGGGGCCTGACACTGAAGCTTTCTTT
CASSGRDRGPDTEAFF
>TRBD1|TRBJ2-2|TRBV7-6|many
TGTGCCAGCAGCCACAGGGGTCGGAACACCGGGGAGCTGTTTTTT
CASSHRGRNTGELFF
>TRBD2|TRBJ2-5|TRBV12-3/TRBV12-4|many
TGTGCCAGCAGTCGGGACTACCTCGTAGAGACCCAGTACTTC
CASSRDYLVETQYF
>TRBD2|TRBJ2-2|TRBV2|many
TGTGCCAGCAGTGGTAGCGGGAGAACCGGGGAGCTGTTTTTT
CASSGSGRTGELFF
>TRBD2|TRBJ2-1|TRBV10-2|few
TGCGCCAGCAAGGCTAGCGGGGGGAATGAGCAGTTCTTC
CASKASGGNEQFF
>TRBD1|TRBJ1-3|TRBV15|.
TGTGCCACCAGCACCTGGGACAGGGTGAGCTCTGGAAACACCATATATTTT
CATSTWDRVSSGNTIYF
>.|TRBJ1-1|TRBV29-1|.
TGCAGCGTACAAGTGAACACTGAAGCTTTCTTT
CSVQVNTEAFF
>TRBD1|TRBJ2-1|TRBV6-1|many
TGTGCCAGCGGACCCAGGGGGTCTAGGAGCAATGAGCAGTTCTTC
CASGPRGSRSNEQFF
>TRBD2|TRBJ2-1|TRBV7-3|few
TGTGCCAGCAGCTTAAATCTAGCGGGCCCCGCCAATGAGCAGTTCTTC
CASSLNLAGPANEQFF
>.|TRBJ2-5|TRBV11-2|many
TGTGCCAGCAGCTTCTGGGGTCGGAGCCAAGAGACCCAGTACTTC
CASSFWGRSQETQYF
>.|TRBJ2-2|TRBV6-1|many
TGTGCCAGCAAACTTACAGGGTCAGGCACCGGGGAGCTGTTTTTT
CASKLTGSGTGELFF
>.|TRBJ2-1|TRBV30|many
TGTGCCTGGAGTGTAGAATCTAGCTTCAATGAGCAGTTCTTC
CAWSVESSFNEQFF
>.|TRBJ2-3|TRBV10-3|many
TGTGCCATCAGCACAACGGGATCCCTCGTCACAGATACGCAGTATTTT
CAISTTGSLVTDTQYF
>TRBD2|TRBJ2-7|TRBV20-1|many
TGCAGTGCTAGAACCGGGACTAGCGGGAGTGGCGAGCAGTACTTC
CSARTGTSGSGEQYF
>TRBD2|TRBJ2-3|TRBV19|many
TGTGCCAGTAGTATCCAGCGGGAGGCAACAGATACGCAGTATTTT
CASSIQREATDTQYF
>.|TRBJ2-5|TRBV9|many
TGTGCCAGCAGCGTACTAGGGAACTACCAAGAGACCCAGTACTTC
CASSVLGNYQETQYF
>.|TRBJ1-4|TRBV10-3|few
TGTGCCATCAGTGAGGAAGGGGCAGGGAGCGAAAAACTGTTTTTT
CAISEEGAGSEKLFF
>.|TRBJ1-5|TRBV30|.
TGTGCCTGCCAGGGTCTCATAGGAGAGCCCCAGCATTTT
CACQGLIGEPQHF
>.|TRBJ1-1|TRBV2|many
TGTGCCAGCAGTGCTTCGGGCAGTAAAGCTTTCTTT
CASSASGSKAFF
>TRBD1|TRBJ2-5|TRBV28|many
TGTGCCAGCAGCGGACAGGGGGTACAAGAGACCCAGTACTTC
CASSGQGVQETQYF
>.|TRBJ2-2|TRBV14|few
TGTGCCAGCAGCCCATCCCTAGCAGACACCGGGGAGCTGTTTTTT
CASSPSLADTGELFF
>.|TRBJ2-1|TRBV7-6|few
TGTGCCAGCAGCTTGGGGGCCGGAAGGGATGAGCAGTTCTTC
CASSLGAGRDEQFF
>TRBD1|TRBJ2-1|TRBV5-1|many
TGCGCCAGCAGCCCGGGACAGGGTTCCCGAGGGAGCTCCTACAATGAGCAGTTCTTC
CASSPGQGSRGSSYNEQFF
>.|TRBJ2-1|TRBV11-2|.
TGTGCCAGCAGCTCATGGAGGGGACTCCACTACAATGAGCAGTTCTTC
CASSSWRGLHYNEQFF
>TRBD1|TRBJ2-6|TRBV18|many
TGTGCCAGCTCACCCGGACAGGGGCGTGCCAACGTCCTGACTTTC
CASSPGQGRANVLTF
>TRBD1|TRBJ1-2|TRBV20-1|many
TGCAGTGCTAGAGGGACAGGGGGCTATGGCTACACCTTC
CSARGTGGYGYTF
>.|TRBJ1-5|TRBV3-1|many
TGTGCCAGCAGCCAAGATAGGCTGAGCAATCAGCCCCAGCATTTT
CASSQDRLSNQPQHF
>.|TRBJ2-7|TRBV20-1|many
TGCAGTGCTAGAGATCCTAGCCACGAGCAGTACTTC
CSARDPSHEQYF
>.|TRBJ1-5|TRBV7-8|.
TGTGCCAGCAGCTTAGGACGGGCCTTGAGTAATCAGCCCCAGCATTTT
CASSLGRALSNQPQHF
>TRBD1|TRBJ1-4|TRBV20-1|.
TGCAGTGCTAGATCGGGACAGAGTAATGAAAAACTGTTTTTT
CSARSGQSNEKLFF
>TRBD1|TRBJ1-4|TRBV5-4|.
TGTGCCAGCAGTCCTACAGGGGCGGGAAGTGAAAAACTGTTTTTT
CASSPTGAGSEKLFF
>TRBD2|TRBJ2-7|TRBV28|many
TGTGCCAGCAGTTCCTCTAGCGGGAGTACCTCCTACGAGCAGTACTTC
CASSSSSGSTSYEQYF
>.|TRBJ1-2|TRBV3-1|many
TGTGCCAGCAGCCAAGAGGGGACTTATGGCTACACCTTC
CASSQEGTYGYTF
>.|TRBJ1-5|TRBV18|many
TGTGCCAGCTCACCACGAGACACATACAATCAGCCCCAGCATTTT
CASSPRDTYNQPQHF